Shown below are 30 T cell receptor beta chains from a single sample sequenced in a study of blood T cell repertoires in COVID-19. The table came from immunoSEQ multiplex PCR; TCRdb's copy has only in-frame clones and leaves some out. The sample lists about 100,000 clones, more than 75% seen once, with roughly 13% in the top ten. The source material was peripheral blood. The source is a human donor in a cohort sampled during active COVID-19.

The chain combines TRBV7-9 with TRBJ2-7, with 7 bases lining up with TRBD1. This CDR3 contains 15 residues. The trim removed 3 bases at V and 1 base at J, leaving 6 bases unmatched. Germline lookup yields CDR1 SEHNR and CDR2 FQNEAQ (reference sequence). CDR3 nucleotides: TGTGCCAGCAGCTTTAGGGGGCCGAGTTCCTACGAGCAGTACTTC. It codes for CASSFRGPSSYEQYF.

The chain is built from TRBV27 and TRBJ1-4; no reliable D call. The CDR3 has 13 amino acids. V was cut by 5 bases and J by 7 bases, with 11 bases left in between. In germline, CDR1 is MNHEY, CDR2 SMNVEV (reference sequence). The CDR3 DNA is TGTGCCAGCAGTCGAGTGCTCTTTGAAAAACTGTTTTTT. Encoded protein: CASSRVLFEKLFF.

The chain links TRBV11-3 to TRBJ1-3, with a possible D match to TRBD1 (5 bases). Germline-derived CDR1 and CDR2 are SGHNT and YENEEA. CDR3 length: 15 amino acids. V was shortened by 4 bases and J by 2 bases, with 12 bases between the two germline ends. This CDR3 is CASSWRGDPGNTIYF. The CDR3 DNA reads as TGTGCCAGCAGCTGGCGGGGGGACCCTGGAAACACCATATATTTT.

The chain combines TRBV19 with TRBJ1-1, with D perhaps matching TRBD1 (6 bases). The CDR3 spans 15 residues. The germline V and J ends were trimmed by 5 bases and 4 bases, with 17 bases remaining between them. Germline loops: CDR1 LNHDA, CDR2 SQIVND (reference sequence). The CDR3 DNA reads TGTGCCAGTAGTGAGGGGGACGGTCGGGGCACTGAAGCTTTCTTT. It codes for CASSEGDGRGTEAFF.

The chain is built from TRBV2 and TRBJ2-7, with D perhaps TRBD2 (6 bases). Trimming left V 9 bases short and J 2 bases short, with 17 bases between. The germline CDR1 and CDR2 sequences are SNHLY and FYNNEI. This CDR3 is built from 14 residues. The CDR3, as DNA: TGTGCCAGTCTAGCAAGCGGGTTGACCTACGAGCAGTACTTC. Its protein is CASLASGLTYEQYF.

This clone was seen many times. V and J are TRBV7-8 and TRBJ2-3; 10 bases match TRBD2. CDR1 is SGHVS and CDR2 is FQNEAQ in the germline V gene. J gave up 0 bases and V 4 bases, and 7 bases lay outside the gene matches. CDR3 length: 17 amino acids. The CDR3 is CASSSGTSVSSTDTQYF. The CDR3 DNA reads TGTGCCAGCAGCTCCGGGACTAGCGTATCTAGCACAGATACGCAGTATTTT.

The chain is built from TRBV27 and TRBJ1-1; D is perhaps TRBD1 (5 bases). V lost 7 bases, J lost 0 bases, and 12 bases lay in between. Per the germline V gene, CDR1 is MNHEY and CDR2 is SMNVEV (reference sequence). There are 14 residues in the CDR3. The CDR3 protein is CASTPPGVNTEAFF. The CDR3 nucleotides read TGTGCCAGCACCCCCCCGGGGGTGAACACTGAAGCTTTCTTT.

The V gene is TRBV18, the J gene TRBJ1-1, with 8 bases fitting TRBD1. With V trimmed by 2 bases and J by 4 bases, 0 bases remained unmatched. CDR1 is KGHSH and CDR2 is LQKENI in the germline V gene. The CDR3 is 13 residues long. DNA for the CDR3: TGTGCCAGCTCACCAACAGGGGGCACTGAAGCTTTCTTT. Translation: CASSPTGGTEAFF.

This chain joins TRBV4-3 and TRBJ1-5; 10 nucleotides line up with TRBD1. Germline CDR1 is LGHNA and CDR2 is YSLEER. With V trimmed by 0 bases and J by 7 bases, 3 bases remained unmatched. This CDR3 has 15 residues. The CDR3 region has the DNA TGCGCCAGCAGCCAAGAGGGACAGGGGAAACAGCCCCAGCATTTT. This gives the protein CASSQEGQGKQPQHF.

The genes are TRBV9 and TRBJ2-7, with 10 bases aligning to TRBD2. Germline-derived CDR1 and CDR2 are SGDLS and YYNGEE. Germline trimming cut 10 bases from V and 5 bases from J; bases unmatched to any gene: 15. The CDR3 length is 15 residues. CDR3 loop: CAGAGFSGGSHEQYF. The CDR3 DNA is TGTGCCGGGGCCGGGTTTAGCGGGGGGAGCCACGAGCAGTACTTC.

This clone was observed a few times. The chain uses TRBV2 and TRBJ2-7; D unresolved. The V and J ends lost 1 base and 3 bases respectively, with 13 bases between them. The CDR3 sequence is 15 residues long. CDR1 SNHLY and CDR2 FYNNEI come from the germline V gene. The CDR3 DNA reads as TGTGCCAGCAGTGAAGGGGTCGTAAGGAGCTACGAGCAGTACTTC. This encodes CASSEGVVRSYEQYF.

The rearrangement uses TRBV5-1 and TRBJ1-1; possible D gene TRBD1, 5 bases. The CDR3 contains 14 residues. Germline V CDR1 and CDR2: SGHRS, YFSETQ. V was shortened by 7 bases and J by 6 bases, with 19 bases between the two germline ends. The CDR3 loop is CASGTTAGVPEAFF. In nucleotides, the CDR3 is TGCGCCAGCGGCACTACCGCGGGGGTCCCTGAAGCTTTCTTT. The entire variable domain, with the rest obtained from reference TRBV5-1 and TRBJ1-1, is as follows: KAGVTQTPRYLIKTRGQQVTLSCSPISGHRSVSWYQQTPGQGLQFLFEYFSETQRNKGNFPGRFSGRQFSNSRSEMNVSTLELGDSALYLCASGTTAGVPEAFFGQGTRLTVV.

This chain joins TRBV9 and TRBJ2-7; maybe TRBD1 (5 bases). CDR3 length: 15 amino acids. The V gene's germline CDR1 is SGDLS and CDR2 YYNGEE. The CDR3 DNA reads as TGTGCTTCCTCCGCATCGGTCGATAAGGGGAACGAGCAGTACTTC. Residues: CASSASVDKGNEQYF.

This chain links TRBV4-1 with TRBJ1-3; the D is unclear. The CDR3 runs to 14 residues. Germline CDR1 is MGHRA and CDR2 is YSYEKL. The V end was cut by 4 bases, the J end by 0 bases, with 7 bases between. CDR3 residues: CASSLRDSGNTIYF. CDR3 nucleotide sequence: TGCGCCAGCAGCCTCCGGGACTCTGGAAACACCATATATTTT.

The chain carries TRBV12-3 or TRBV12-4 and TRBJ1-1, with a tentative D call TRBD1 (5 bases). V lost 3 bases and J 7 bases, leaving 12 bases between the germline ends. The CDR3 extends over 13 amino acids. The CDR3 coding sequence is TGTGCCAGCAGTTTTATGGGGGGGAATGAAGCTTTCTTT. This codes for CASSFMGGNEAFF.

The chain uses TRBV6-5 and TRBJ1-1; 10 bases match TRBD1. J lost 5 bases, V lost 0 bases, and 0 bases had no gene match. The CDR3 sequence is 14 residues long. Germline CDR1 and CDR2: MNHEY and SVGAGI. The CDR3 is CASSYSDRGTEAFF. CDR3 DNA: TGTGCCAGCAGTTACTCGGACAGGGGGACTGAAGCTTTCTTT.

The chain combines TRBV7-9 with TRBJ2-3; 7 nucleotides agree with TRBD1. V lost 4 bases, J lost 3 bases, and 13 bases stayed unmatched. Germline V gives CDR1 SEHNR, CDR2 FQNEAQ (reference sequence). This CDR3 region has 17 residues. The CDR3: CASSSPKDSGGTDTQYF. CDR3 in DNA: TGTGCCAGCAGCTCCCCCAAGGACTCAGGGGGTACAGATACGCAGTATTTT. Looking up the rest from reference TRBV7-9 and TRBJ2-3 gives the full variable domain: DTGVSQNPRHKITKRGQNVTFRCDPISEHNRLYWYRQTLGQGPEFLTYFQNEAQLEKSRLLSDRFSAERPKGSFSTLEIQRTEQGDSAMYLCASSSPKDSGGTDTQYFGPGTRLTVL.

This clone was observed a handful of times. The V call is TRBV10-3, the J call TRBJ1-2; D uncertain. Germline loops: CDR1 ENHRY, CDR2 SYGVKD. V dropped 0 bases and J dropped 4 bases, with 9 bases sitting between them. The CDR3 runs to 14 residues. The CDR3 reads CAISESHSPYGYTF. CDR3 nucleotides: TGTGCCATCAGTGAGTCTCACAGCCCCTATGGCTACACCTTC.

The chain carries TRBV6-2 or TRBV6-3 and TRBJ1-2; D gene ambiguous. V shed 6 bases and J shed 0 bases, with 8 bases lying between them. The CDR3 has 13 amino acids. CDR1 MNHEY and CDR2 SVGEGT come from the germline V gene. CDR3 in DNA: TGTGCCAGCAGCCCCAGGCCTAACTATGGCTACACCTTC. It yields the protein CASSPRPNYGYTF.

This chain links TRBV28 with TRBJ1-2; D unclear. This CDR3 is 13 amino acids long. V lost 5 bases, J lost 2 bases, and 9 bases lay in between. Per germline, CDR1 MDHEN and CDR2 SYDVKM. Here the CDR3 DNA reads TGTGCCAGCAGTCTAGACGGAAACTATGGCTACACCTTC. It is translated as CASSLDGNYGYTF.

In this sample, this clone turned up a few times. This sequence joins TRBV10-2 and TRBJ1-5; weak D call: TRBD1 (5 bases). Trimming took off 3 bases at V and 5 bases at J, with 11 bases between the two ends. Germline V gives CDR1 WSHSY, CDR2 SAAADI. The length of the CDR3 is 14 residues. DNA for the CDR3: TGCGCCAGCAGTGATAGGAGGGGTGATCAGCCCCAGCATTTT. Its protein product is CASSDRRGDQPQHF.

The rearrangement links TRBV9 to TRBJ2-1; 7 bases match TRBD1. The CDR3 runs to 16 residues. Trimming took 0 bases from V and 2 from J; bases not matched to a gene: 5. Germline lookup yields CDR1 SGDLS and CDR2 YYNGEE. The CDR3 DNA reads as TGTGCCAGCAGCGTAGTAGGGGGCGCAGCCTACAATGAGCAGTTCTTC. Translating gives CASSVVGGAAYNEQFF.

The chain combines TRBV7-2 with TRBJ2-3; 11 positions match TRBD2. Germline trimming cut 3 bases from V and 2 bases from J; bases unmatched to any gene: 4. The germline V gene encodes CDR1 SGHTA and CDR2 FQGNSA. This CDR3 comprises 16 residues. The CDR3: CASSFLGLAATDTQYF. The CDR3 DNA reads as TGTGCCAGCAGCTTCTTGGGACTAGCGGCCACAGATACGCAGTATTTT.

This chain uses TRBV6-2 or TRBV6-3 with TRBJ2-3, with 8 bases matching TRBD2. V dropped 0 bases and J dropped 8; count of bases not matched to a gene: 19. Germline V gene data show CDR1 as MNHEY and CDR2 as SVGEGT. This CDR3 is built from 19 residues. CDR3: CASSYSKVTAPTSEATQYF. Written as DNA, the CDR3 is TGTGCCAGCAGTTACTCGAAAGTGACCGCCCCGACTAGCGAGGCTACGCAGTATTTT.

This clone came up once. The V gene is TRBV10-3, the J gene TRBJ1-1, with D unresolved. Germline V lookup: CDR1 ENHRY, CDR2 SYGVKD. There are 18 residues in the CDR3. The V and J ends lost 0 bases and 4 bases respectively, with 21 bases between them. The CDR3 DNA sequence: TGTGCCATCAGTGAGTCCTCGGTCGGCCTACTGAGGAGCACTGAAGCTTTCTTT. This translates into CAISESSVGLLRSTEAFF.

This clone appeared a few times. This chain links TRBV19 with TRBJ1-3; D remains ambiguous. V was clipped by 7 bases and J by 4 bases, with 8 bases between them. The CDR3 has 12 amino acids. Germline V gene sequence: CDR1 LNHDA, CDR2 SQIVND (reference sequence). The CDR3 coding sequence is TGTGCCAGTACCGGGAACGGAAACACCATATATTTT. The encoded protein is CASTGNGNTIYF.

The CDR3 here is CASSSSGRGVSGYTF. The CDR3 nucleotides are TGTGCCAGCAGCTCATCCGGACGGGGGGTCTCTGGCTACACCTTC. The chain employs TRBV7-9 and TRBJ1-2; perhaps TRBD1 as D (5 bases). Looked up from germline, CDR1 is SEHNR and CDR2 is FQNEAQ (reference sequence). CDR3 length: 15 residues. The germline V and J ends were trimmed by 4 bases and 7 bases, with 19 bases remaining between them. Full variable domain (missing parts from reference TRBV7-9 and TRBJ1-2): DTGVSQNPRHKITKRGQNVTFRCDPISEHNRLYWYRQTLGQGPEFLTYFQNEAQLEKSRLLSDRFSAERPKGSFSTLEIQRTEQGDSAMYLCASSSSGRGVSGYTFGSGTRLTVV.

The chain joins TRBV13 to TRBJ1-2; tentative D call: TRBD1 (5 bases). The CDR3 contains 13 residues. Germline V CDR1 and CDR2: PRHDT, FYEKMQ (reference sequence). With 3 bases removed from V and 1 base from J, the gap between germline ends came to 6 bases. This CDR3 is CASSFQGNYGYTF. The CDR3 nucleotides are TGTGCCAGCAGCTTCCAGGGTAACTATGGCTACACCTTC. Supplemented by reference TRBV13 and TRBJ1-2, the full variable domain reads AAGVIQSPRHLIKEKRETATLKCYPIPRHDTVYWYQQGPGQDPQFLISFYEKMQSDKGSIPDRFSAQQFSDYHSELNMSSLELGDSALYFCASSFQGNYGYTFGSGTRLTVV.

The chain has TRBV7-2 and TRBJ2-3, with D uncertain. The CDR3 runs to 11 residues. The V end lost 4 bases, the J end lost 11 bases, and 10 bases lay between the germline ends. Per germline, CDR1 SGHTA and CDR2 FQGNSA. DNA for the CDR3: TGTGCCAGCAGCTCGGTGTACGAGCAGTATTTT. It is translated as CASSSVYEQYF.

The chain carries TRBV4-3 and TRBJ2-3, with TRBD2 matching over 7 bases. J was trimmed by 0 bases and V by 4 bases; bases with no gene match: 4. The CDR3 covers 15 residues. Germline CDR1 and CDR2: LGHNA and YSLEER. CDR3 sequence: CASSLLATSTDTQYF. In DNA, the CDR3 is TGCGCCAGCAGCCTACTAGCGACTAGCACAGATACGCAGTATTTT.